This TCR beta chain was sequenced for a study of blood T cell repertoires in COVID-19. Study overall: PBMCs, B-cell-depleted T cells, or T cells provided the cDNA or gDNA that made up the material.

In its sample, this clone was seen a few times. J gave up 4 bases and V 6 bases, and 11 bases lay outside the gene matches. Per germline, CDR1 LNHDA and CDR2 SQIVND (reference sequence). This CDR3 spans 15 amino acids. In the original workflow: Reference gene primer amplification gave estimated nucleated cell counts. The data were produced by immunoSEQ multiplex PCR, yet TCRdb's version contains in-frame clones alone and is incomplete. V and J calls and clone size are given by that table; D and trimming were obtained from the DNA. Of 150,000 to 200,000 clones listed, over 60% are singletons. The receptor was derived from a woman in her 70s with acute or convalescent COVID-19. The specimen sequenced was peripheral blood. This chain joins TRBV19 and TRBJ1-1; 7 bases fit TRBD1. CDR3 loop: CASRIQPGTATEAFF. Written as DNA, the CDR3 is TGTGCCAGTAGGATCCAGCCCGGGACAGCCACTGAAGCTTTCTTT.